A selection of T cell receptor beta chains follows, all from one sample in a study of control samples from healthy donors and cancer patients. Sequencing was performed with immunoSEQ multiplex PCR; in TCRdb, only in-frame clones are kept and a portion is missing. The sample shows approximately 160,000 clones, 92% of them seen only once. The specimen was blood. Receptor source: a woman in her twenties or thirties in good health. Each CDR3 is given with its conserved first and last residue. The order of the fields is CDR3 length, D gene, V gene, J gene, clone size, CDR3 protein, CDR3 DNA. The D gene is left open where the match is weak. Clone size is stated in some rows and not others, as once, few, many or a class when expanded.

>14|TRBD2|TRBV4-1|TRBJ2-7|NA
CASSRTSGNYEQYF
TGCGCCAGCAGCCGGACTAGCGGGAACTACGAGCAGTACTTC
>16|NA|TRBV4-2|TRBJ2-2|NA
CASSQDRLGVTGELFF
TGTGCCAGCAGCCAAGATCGACTAGGGGTCACCGGGGAGCTGTTTTTT
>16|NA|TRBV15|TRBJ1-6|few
CATSHGGAASNSPLHF
TGTGCCACCAGCCACGGCGGGGCAGCAAGCAATTCACCCCTCCACTTT
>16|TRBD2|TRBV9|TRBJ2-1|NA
CASSVVGTSGYNEQFF
TGTGCCAGCAGCGTAGTCGGGACTAGCGGGTACAATGAGCAGTTCTTC
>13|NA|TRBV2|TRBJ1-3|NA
CASSDGGQNTIYF
TGTGCCAGCAGTGATGGGGGCCAAAACACCATATATTTT
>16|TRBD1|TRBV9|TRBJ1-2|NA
CASSLAPWDSIYGYTF
TGTGCCAGCAGCTTAGCCCCTTGGGACAGTATCTATGGCTACACCTTC
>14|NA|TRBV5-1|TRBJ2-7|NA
CASSLLGSSYEQYF
TGCGCCAGCAGCTTGCTCGGGAGCTCCTACGAGCAGTACTTC
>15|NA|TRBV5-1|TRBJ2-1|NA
CASSLGGGNYNEQFF
TGCGCCAGCAGCTTGGGAGGCGGGAACTACAATGAGCAGTTCTTC
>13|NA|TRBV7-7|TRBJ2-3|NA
CASSLGRADTQYF
TGTGCTAGCAGCTTAGGGCGCGCAGATACGCAGTATTTT
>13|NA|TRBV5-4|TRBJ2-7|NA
CASRSRTSYEQYF
TGTGCCAGCAGGTCCCGGACTTCCTACGAGCAGTACTTC
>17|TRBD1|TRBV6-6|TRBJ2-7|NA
CASSPRLRTGSSYEQYF
TGTGCCAGCAGTCCTCGATTACGGACAGGGAGCTCCTACGAGCAGTACTTC
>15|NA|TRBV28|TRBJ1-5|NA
CASSLILTDNQPQHF
TGTGCCAGCAGTTTAATATTGACAGACAATCAGCCCCAGCATTTT
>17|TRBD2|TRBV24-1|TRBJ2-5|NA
CATAGSATSGGGETQYF
TGTGCCACCGCTGGGTCAGCTACTAGCGGGGGGGGCGAGACCCAGTACTTC
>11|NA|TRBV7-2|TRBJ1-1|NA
CASDLNTEAFF
TGTGCCAGTGACCTGAACACTGAAGCTTTCTTT
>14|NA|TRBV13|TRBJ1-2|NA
CASSLGDFNYGYTF
TGTGCCAGCAGCTTAGGGGACTTTAACTATGGCTACACCTTC
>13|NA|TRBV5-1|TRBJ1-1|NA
CASSLGGNTEAFF
TGCGCCAGCAGCTTGGGAGGGAACACTGAAGCTTTCTTT
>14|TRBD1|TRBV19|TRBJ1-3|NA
CASSKTGVGNTIYF
TGTGCCAGTAGCAAAACAGGGGTCGGAAACACCATATATTTT
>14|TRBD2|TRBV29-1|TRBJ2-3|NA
CSVRGGEVGDTQYF
TGCAGCGTTCGTGGGGGGGAGGTAGGAGATACGCAGTATTTT
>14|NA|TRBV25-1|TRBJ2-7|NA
CASSDAGSSYEQYF
TGTGCCAGCAGTGATGCGGGGAGCTCCTACGAGCAGTACTTC
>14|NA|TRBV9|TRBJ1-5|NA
CASSPGTYNQPQHF
TGTGCCAGCAGCCCCGGGACCTACAATCAGCCCCAGCATTTT
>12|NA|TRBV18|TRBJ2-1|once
CASSGSSNEQFF
TGTGCCAGCTCGGGCAGCTCCAATGAGCAGTTCTTC
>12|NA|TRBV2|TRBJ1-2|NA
CASSLEQGGYTF
TGTGCCAGCAGCCTTGAACAAGGAGGCTACACCTTC
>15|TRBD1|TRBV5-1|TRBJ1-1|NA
CASSPDRGWDTEAFF
TGCGCCAGCAGCCCAGACAGGGGATGGGACACTGAAGCTTTCTTT
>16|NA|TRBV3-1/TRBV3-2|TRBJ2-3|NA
CASSQEGGRRADTQYF
TGTGCCAGCAGCCAAGAAGGAGGCAGGAGGGCAGATACGCAGTATTTT
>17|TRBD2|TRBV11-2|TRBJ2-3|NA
CASSLVGGNGPTDTQYF
TGTGCCAGCAGCTTAGTGGGGGGGAATGGACCCACAGATACGCAGTATTTT
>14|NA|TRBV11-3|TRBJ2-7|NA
CASSPGTFSYEQYF
TGTGCCAGCAGCCCCGGGACTTTCTCCTACGAGCAGTACTTC